Reported below is one T cell receptor beta chain. Its antigen is unknown. No base quality values were provided; no much bigger clone lies one nucleotide off. Preparation of the library involved the immunoSEQ multiplex PCR assay. For the multiplex PCR, a mixture combining 60 forward primers for TCR Vbeta segments and 13 reverse primers for TCR Jbeta segments was used. A multiplex PCR assay on genomic DNA amplified the CDR3 region of rearranged TCR beta genes. Amplified TCR beta libraries were sequenced as 87-base-pair reads on the Illumina HiSeq System. Under the source paper's analysis protocol: A later analysis tallied 70 million to 100 million unique TCR beta chains across the 610 or so repertoires, and 10 million to 11 million of those chains were shared by two or more donors. Raw reads were error-corrected and collapsed into unique sequences with a nearest-neighbor algorithm that merged closely related sequences to remove PCR and sequencing errors. V, D and J gene segments were assigned by aligning CDR3 sequences to IMGT reference sequences. For a sequence to be retained, at least a six-nucleotide match to both a V gene segment and a J gene segment was required. A rearrangement counted as productive if the CDR3 had no stop codons and remained in frame with V and J, and every other rearrangement counted as non-productive. CDR3 was defined by IMGT convention, running from the second conserved V-encoded cysteine to the conserved J-encoded phenylalanine. In an earlier analysis of roughly 610 of the donors, sequences lacking an unambiguous match to a single V gene segment were excluded. In an earlier analysis of 587 of the donors, a V segment was called functional when productive rearrangements were above 56.7%, and segregating when the standard deviation between donors exceeded 5%. A statistical classification framework was built to diagnose cytomegalovirus status from the catalog of TCR beta chain sequences. V and J gene assignment, in a later analysis, came from comparing TCR nucleotide sequences with IMGT/GENE-DB human TR gene sequences. In a later analysis, CDR3 sequences and most-parsimonious VDJ recombination scenarios were assigned using the TCRdist pipeline. In a later analysis, each TCR beta chain was defined by its CDR3 amino acid sequence together with its V-gene family, and reads without a unique V-gene family were excluded. As a way to deal with suspected cross-contamination and a sequencing artifact, a later analysis dropped 592 nucleotide sequences that were highly shared and had low generation probability. For each public chain, a later analysis derived a clonal expansion index from normalized ranks of inferred template counts within each repertoire. In a later analysis, generation probabilities were computed with a VDJ recombination model fitted to out-of-frame rearrangements, and the resulting probabilities were checked against IGoR. In a later analysis, hypergeometric tests were used to score TCR-TCR, TCR-HLA and TCR-CMV co-occurrence, with a repertoire-size bias correction applied to TCR pairs. To estimate false discovery rates, a later analysis permuted the HLA or CMV assignments 20 times. A later analysis grouped co-occurring TCRs with DBSCAN, adding TCRdist sequence similarity when clustering within HLA-allele-positive subsets. Co-occurrence clustering excluded repertoires with fewer than 30,000 or more than 120,000 public chains, plus five with anomalous nucleotide sharing. TCRdb stores this immuneACCESS table with in-frame sequences only. Part of the clones is absent; in the studies checked, under half of the shortfall reflects unresolved V genes, and no reason is known for the rest. The V and J calls and clone size are taken from that table; D and trimming were inferred from the DNA. The sample profile shows 170,000 or so clones; 75% to 90% of them were found once. Around 7.2% of the sample rests with the top ten.

The entry originates in a study of cytomegalovirus exposure and HLA in healthy donors (TCRdb year 2017). With respect to the entire study: In an earlier analysis of 450 to 750 of the donors, under 300 Gb of sequence data and some 100 million unique TCR beta sequences from approximately 180 million T cells were reported. An early release covering 500 to 750 HLA-typed donors comprised about 290 gigabases of sequencing data and around 80 million unique TCR sequences. Of the 300 to 500 genotyped donors, 65% to 90% were placed in the genetic ancestry cluster associated with self-reported Caucasian donors. The study aimed to test whether signatures of past pathogen exposure could be identified by cataloging public T cell receptors. Using immunosequencing, the study profiled T cell repertoires from 666 subjects and related those repertoires to cytomegalovirus serostatus. Besides the first cohort of 666 subjects, a separate validation cohort made up of roughly 130 different subjects was used. To predict cytomegalovirus infection status, the study brought together high-throughput TCR immunosequencing, statistical association of individual TCRs with disease status, and machine learning. In a later analysis, previously published TCR beta repertoires from some 640 donors were re-analyzed and high-resolution HLA genotyping was added so that TCR occurrence patterns could be studied. Rather than using new phenotypic data, the later analysis identified candidate immune exposures from TCR beta sequences and from how often those sequences occurred across donors. An earlier analysis of around 640 of the donors used high-throughput TCR beta sequencing to judge whether each TCR beta V gene segment behaved as functional or pseudogenic. Donor age, sex, ethnicity and CMV serostatus were compiled alongside the repertoire data. In a later genetic analysis, genome-wide SNP genotypes for about three fifths of the 666 donors were used, and that subset was treated as a discovery cohort. Every discovery cohort repertoire had been produced on one sequencing platform. Both class I and class II loci were covered by HLA typing, at four-digit resolution. The number of typed donors differed by locus: about 620-640 for A, B, C, DRB1 and DQB1; 500 to 550 for DQA1; 606 for DPA1; and roughly 470 for DPB1. Four to six DR-DQ haplotypes were handled as single units for association and clustering, since linkage in the cohort was strong. Among 398 genotyped donors of the cohort, an average of about 240,000 unique TCR beta nucleotide sequences were sequenced per donor, around 20% of them non-productive. Results and caveats for the whole study, not just this receptor: For the cohort, immune exposure information was limited to CMV serostatus. In an earlier analysis of some 500 of the donors, most TCR beta V segments appeared in productive rearrangements about 87% or about 30% of the time, broadly matching IMGT annotations. The classifier was reported to diagnose cytomegalovirus status with high specificity and sensitivity in both the original and validation cohorts. Linkage disequilibrium might explain the correlated functional status among segregating V segments, but an unknown experimental factor could not be excluded. A later analysis found that TCR association rates varied across HLA loci, with DRB1 alleles showing the most associated TCRs and HLA-C alleles the fewest. According to a later genetic analysis, donors in an Asian-associated ancestry cluster had fewer N-insertions in productive TCRs than the approximately 650-donor mean. V-gene and J-gene trimming of TCR beta chains was associated with a missense DCLRE1C variant in a later genetic analysis, and the association was replicated in an independent cohort. In a later analysis, HLA-associated TCR beta chains were found to be more clonally expanded and to have lower generation probabilities than equally common non-associated chains. In the study, around 150 TCR beta chains were listed as associated with cytomegalovirus. In vitro tests confirmed that a few of the cytomegalovirus-associated TCR beta chains recognize cytomegalovirus antigens. According to a later analysis, most CMV-associated TCR beta chains appeared to be HLA-restricted, and the HLA associations seemed to be driven largely by CMV exposure. Presence/absence analyses assumed roughly uniform sequencing depth across donors, an assumption that may not hold. A further reported finding was that TCR beta sequences accurately predicted the HLA-A and HLA-B alleles for most subjects in the first cohort. A later analysis reported that several top co-occurrence clusters appeared linked to parvovirus B19, influenza, CMV and Epstein-Barr virus. When HLA alleles, especially DR and DQ, strongly co-occurred, TCR associations were difficult to assign to individual alleles. Because HLA typing was missing for some donors at each locus, association tests included only the typed subset. A cluster of highly shared sequence variants was judged likely to be a technical artifact of the sequencing pipeline. In this cohort, only TCR beta chains were sequenced, and detectable features were limited by the absence of alpha or paired-chain data. Most TCR sequences were observed very rarely across donors, whereas some public TCRs were present in many individuals. The authors suggested that the approach could potentially be extended to other disease states and immunological phenotypes. Because counts were too low, 15 to 20 rarely observed V segments, including chromosome 9 orphons, were excluded from the earlier analysis of about 500 of the donors. A later analysis associated about 17,000 TCR beta sequences with specific HLA alleles at a false discovery rate of 0.05.

The cohort consisted of hundreds of healthy bone marrow donors. At the time of sampling, every cohort member was nominally healthy, though immune exposures that went unrecorded were likely present. The donor tested CMV seropositive and was one of the 289 seropositive cohort members. A peripheral blood sample was provided by each donor, and peripheral blood mononuclear cells were used for TCR beta sequencing. Genomic DNA extraction from the blood cell samples was performed with the Qiagen DNeasy Blood Extraction Kit. The receptor comes from a man under 40 in good health and CMV-seropositive. Sequenced input: PBMCs.

In nucleotides, the sequence is TGCGCCAGCAGCCACGACAGGGCGACTAATGAAAAACTGTTTTTT. Translated, this gives CASSHDRATNEKLFF. Here the chain combines TRBV4-3 and TRBJ1-4, with TRBD1 matching 7 junction bases. Relative to germline, V is missing 3 bases and J is missing 2 bases, with 3 bases of the junction outside any gene match. The CDR3 runs 15 residues from the cysteine to the phenylalanine. Here the CDR3 DNA is all that survives: 45 bases in frame from base 1. CDR1 is given as LGHNA and CDR2 as YSLEER, both from the germline V gene.